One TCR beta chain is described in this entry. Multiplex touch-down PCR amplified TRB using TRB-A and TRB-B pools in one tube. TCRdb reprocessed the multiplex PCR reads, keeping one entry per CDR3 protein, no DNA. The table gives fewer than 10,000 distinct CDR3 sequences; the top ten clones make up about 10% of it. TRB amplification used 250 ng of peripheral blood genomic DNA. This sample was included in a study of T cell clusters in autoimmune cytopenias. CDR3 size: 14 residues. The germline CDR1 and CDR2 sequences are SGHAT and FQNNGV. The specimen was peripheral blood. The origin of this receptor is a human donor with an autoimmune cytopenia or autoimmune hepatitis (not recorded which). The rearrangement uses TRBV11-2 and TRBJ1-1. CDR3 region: CASNFGGAGTEAFF.